The 22 T cell receptor beta chains below were found in one sample sequenced in a study of naive and memory T cell subsets. Overall study results and limits: A few larger clonotypes appeared in naive repertoires, especially CD8, possibly memory cells re-expressing CD45RA.

Their antigens are not known. An equimolar mix of two oligonucleotides served as the beta constant-region primer for TRBC1 and TRBC2. The ligated cDNA underwent four PCR rounds using SP2 and nested alpha and beta constant-region primers. TCRdb analysed the UMI-ligation and nested PCR reads with MiXCR anew, one entry per CDR3 protein. The sample contains about 140,000 distinct CDR3 sequences, approximately 20% of which appear only once. Material: naive CD8+ T cells from blood. The receptors stem from a human donor in good health.

The V call is TRBV27, the J call TRBJ2-7, with a weak D call TRBD1 (6 bases). V lost 5 bases and J lost 2, with 13 bases in between. The CDR3 contains 14 residues. Germline CDR1 and CDR2: MNHEY and SMNVEV (reference sequence). The CDR3 DNA is TGTGCCAGCAGTACCCGGGACACTACCTACGAGCAGTACTTC. Translation gives CASSTRDTTYEQYF.

This clonotype has only a few counts. The chain links TRBV29-1 to TRBJ2-7; 7 nucleotides line up with TRBD1. Trimming cost V 1 base and J 2 bases; bases outside gene matches: 5. The V gene's germline CDR1 is SQVTM and CDR2 ANQGSEA. The CDR3 has 14 amino acids. In nucleotides, the CDR3 is TGCAGCGTTGAAGGGGGACAGCCAACCTACGAGCAGTACTTC. It encodes CSVEGGQPTYEQYF.

This clonotype has a handful of counts. This chain links TRBV5-1 with TRBJ2-7, with D perhaps matching TRBD1 or TRBD2 (6 bases each). The CDR3 has 17 residues. The ends were cut back, 3 bases at V and 2 bases at J, with 21 bases in the middle. Germline V CDR1 and CDR2: SGHRS, YFSETQ. The CDR3: CASSWPEGIGGPYEQYF. The CDR3 DNA reads TGCGCCAGCAGCTGGCCGGAAGGGATAGGGGGGCCCTACGAGCAGTACTTC.

This clonotype was seen a handful of times. The chain has TRBV3-1 and TRBJ2-6; TRBD1 matches 8 bases. J lost 0 bases, V lost 4 bases, and 8 bases had no gene match. The germline gives CDR1 LGHDT, CDR2 YNNKEL (reference sequence). The CDR3 is 18 residues long. The CDR3 coding sequence is TGTGCCAGCAGCCTCCGGACAGGGATTTCCTCTGGGGCCAACGTCCTGACTTTC. This translates into CASSLRTGISSGANVLTF.

A few counts support this clonotype. The genes are TRBV4-1 and TRBJ2-7; 7 nucleotides agree with TRBD1. The germline CDR1 and CDR2 sequences are MGHRA and YSYEKL. This CDR3 has 13 amino acids. The J segment lost 6 bases and the V segment lost 3 bases, leaving 5 bases of the junction unmatched. CDR3 sequence reads: CASSHTTGVEQYF. The CDR3 coding sequence is TGCGCCAGCAGCCATACCACAGGGGTCGAGCAGTACTTC.

This clonotype has only a few counts. This chain joins TRBV7-8 and TRBJ2-3; TRBD2 agrees at 9 bases. Per the germline V gene, CDR1 is SGHVS and CDR2 is FQNEAQ. CDR3 size: 18 residues. With V trimmed by 1 base and J by 1 base, 9 bases remained unmatched. The CDR3 loop is CASSLGSGRFVGTDTQYF. CDR3 nucleotides: TGTGCCAGCAGCTTAGGTAGCGGGAGATTTGTGGGCACAGATACGCAGTATTTT.

The rearrangement joins TRBV4-1 to TRBJ2-5; D unresolved. With 0 bases removed from V and 0 bases from J, the gap between germline ends came to 8 bases. In germline, CDR1 is MGHRA, CDR2 YSYEKL. The CDR3 runs 15 residues. CDR3 protein: CASSQDRRDQETQYF. DNA for the CDR3: TGCGCCAGCAGCCAAGATCGACGAGACCAAGAGACCCAGTACTTC.

This clonotype came up many times. The chain joins TRBV7-9 to TRBJ2-7; D uncertain. Trimming left V 1 base short and J 6 bases short, with 10 bases between. The CDR3 runs to 13 residues. Germline values: CDR1 SEHNR, CDR2 FQNEAQ (reference sequence). In nucleotides, the CDR3 is TGTGCCAGCAGCTTAGAGCCCCACCCCGAGCAGTACTTC. It specifies CASSLEPHPEQYF.

This chain links TRBV12-3 or TRBV12-4 with TRBJ2-1; 14 bases align to TRBD2. The J segment lost 2 bases and the V segment lost 1 base, leaving 7 bases of the junction unmatched. This CDR3 is 19 amino acids long. DNA of the CDR3: TGTGCCAGCAGTTTAGTGGGACTAGCGGGAGTAGGCCCCTACAATGAGCAGTTCTTC. Its translation: CASSLVGLAGVGPYNEQFF.

This clonotype was counted between two and nine times. This chain joins TRBV12-3 or TRBV12-4 and TRBJ1-5, with a tentative D call TRBD1 (5 bases). The CDR3 loop spans 13 amino acids. With 6 bases removed from V and 5 bases from J, the gap between germline ends came to 11 bases. This CDR3 is CASRKDKDQPQHF. For the CDR3, the DNA is TGTGCCAGCAGAAAGGACAAGGATCAGCCCCAGCATTTT.

The table lists this clonotype with a count of one. The chain is built from TRBV28 and TRBJ2-3; 7 bases are shared with TRBD1. With V trimmed by 6 bases and J by 1 base, 4 bases remained unmatched. Germline CDR1 MDHEN, CDR2 SYDVKM. The CDR3 has 14 residues. The CDR3 spells CASSDRVGTDTQYF. CDR3 DNA sequence: TGTGCCAGCAGCGACAGGGTTGGCACAGATACGCAGTATTTT.

This sequence joins TRBV7-9 and TRBJ1-4; D may be TRBD1 (6 bases). CDR3 length: 16 residues. V was cut by 3 bases and J by 5 bases, with 16 bases left in between. Germline V gene lookup returns CDR1 SEHNR and CDR2 FQNEAQ (reference sequence). CDR3 nucleotides: TGTGCCAGCAGCTTCAATCGTCAGGGGACGAATGAAAAACTGTTTTTT. Protein sequence: CASSFNRQGTNEKLFF.

V gene TRBV5-6 combines with J gene TRBJ2-1; D remains unclear. The CDR3 consists of 14 residues. CDR1 and CDR2 (germline): SGHDT, YYEEEE. V dropped 0 bases and J dropped 7 bases, with 11 bases sitting between them. The CDR3 region is CASSLAAGSNEQFF. In DNA, the CDR3 is TGTGCCAGCAGCTTGGCAGCAGGCTCGAATGAGCAGTTCTTC. Variable domain in full (rest from reference TRBV5-6 and TRBJ2-1): DAGVTQSPTHLIKTRGQQVTLRCSPKSGHDTVSWYQQALGQGPQFIFQYYEEEERQRGNFPDRFSGHQFPNYSSELNVNALLLGDSALYLCASSLAAGSNEQFFGPGTRLTVL.

CDR3 DNA: TGTGCCAGCAGTGTTACGTGGGGGGAGGACTCCTACGAGCAGTACTTC. Protein product: CASSVTWGEDSYEQYF. The chain has TRBV25-1 and TRBJ2-7; D might be TRBD2 (6 bases). CDR3 size: 16 residues. Germline loops: CDR1 MGHDK, CDR2 SYGVNS. V lost 4 bases and J lost 0, with 16 bases in between.

There are a few counts of this clonotype. The V gene is TRBV27, the J gene TRBJ2-7, with 8 bases identical to TRBD1. The CDR3 is 15 residues long. J was trimmed by 2 bases and V by 4 bases; bases with no gene match: 7. Germline V CDR1 and CDR2: MNHEY, SMNVEV (reference sequence). This chain's CDR3 is CASSSPQGAAYEQYF. The CDR3 DNA reads TGTGCCAGCAGTTCGCCGCAGGGGGCTGCCTACGAGCAGTACTTC.

A remark on this clonotype: Here the CDR3 omits its conserved ending phenylalanine or tryptophan, so a read error is the likely source. V usage is TRBV4-2 and J usage is TRBJ2-7, with 13 bases identical to TRBD2. Trimming removed 0 bases from V and 3 bases from J; junction bases left unmatched: 2. The V gene's germline CDR1 is LGHNA and CDR2 YNFKEQ. This CDR3 spans 16 amino acids. In DNA, the CDR3 is TGTGCCAGCAGCCAAGACTGGACTAGCGGGAGCTACGAGCAGTACCTC. Protein: CASSQDWTSGSYEQYL.

The chain joins TRBV2 to TRBJ2-3; 7 bases match TRBD2. The CDR3 covers 18 residues. Looked up from germline, CDR1 is SNHLY and CDR2 is FYNNEI. J was trimmed by 1 base and V by 1 base; bases with no gene match: 11. The CDR3 spells CASSEEGGSGFGTDTQYF. The CDR3 DNA reads as TGTGCCAGCAGTGAAGAGGGCGGGAGTGGGTTCGGCACAGATACGCAGTATTTT.

The V gene is TRBV7-3, the J gene TRBJ2-3, with TRBD2 matching over 16 bases. The CDR3 extends over 18 amino acids. Germline CDR1 reads SGHTA; CDR2 reads FQGTGA. Trimming took 4 bases from V and 1 from J; bases not matched to a gene: 5. CDR3 bases: TGTGCCAGCAGCTCGGGACTAGCGGGAGGGCCCGGCACAGATACGCAGTATTTT. This codes for CASSSGLAGGPGTDTQYF.

There are a few counts of this clonotype. The chain has TRBV28 and TRBJ2-1, with D perhaps being TRBD1 or TRBD2 (6 bases each). Germline V gene data show CDR1 as MDHEN and CDR2 as SYDVKM. The CDR3 sequence is 16 residues long. V was trimmed by 4 bases and J by 6 bases, leaving 19 bases between them. The CDR3 DNA sequence: TGTGCCAGCAGTTCGACCCCATGGGGGGCGGGCAATGAGCAGTTCTTC. Its protein is CASSSTPWGAGNEQFF.

This clonotype was observed a handful of times. V usage is TRBV5-1 and J usage is TRBJ2-3; D is unclear. The germline V gene encodes CDR1 SGHRS and CDR2 YFSETQ. This CDR3 spans 12 amino acids. Trimming stripped 2 bases from V and 2 bases from J, with 3 bases between. CDR3 coding DNA: TGCGCCAGCAGCTTCTTCACAGATACGCAGTATTTT. It codes for CASSFFTDTQYF.

A few counts support this clonotype. V and J are TRBV20-1 and TRBJ2-7; 12 nucleotides match TRBD2. The CDR3 is made up of 14 amino acids. Trimming took 3 bases from V and 4 from J; bases not matched to a gene: 4. Germline assignment: CDR1 DFQATT and CDR2 SNEGSKA (reference sequence). In DNA, the CDR3 is TGCAGTGCTAGGATTACTAGCGGGAGGTACGAGCAGTACTTC. Protein: CSARITSGRYEQYF.

The genes are TRBV30 and TRBJ1-2, with D tentatively TRBD1 (5 bases). Germline values: CDR1 GTSNPN, CDR2 SVGIG (reference sequence). There are 12 residues in the CDR3. Between the trimmed V and J ends, which lost 3 bases and 5 bases, there was a span of 10 bases. CDR3 DNA: TGTGCCTGGAGGAGGGACGATTATGGCTACACCTTC. It encodes CAWRRDDYGYTF.